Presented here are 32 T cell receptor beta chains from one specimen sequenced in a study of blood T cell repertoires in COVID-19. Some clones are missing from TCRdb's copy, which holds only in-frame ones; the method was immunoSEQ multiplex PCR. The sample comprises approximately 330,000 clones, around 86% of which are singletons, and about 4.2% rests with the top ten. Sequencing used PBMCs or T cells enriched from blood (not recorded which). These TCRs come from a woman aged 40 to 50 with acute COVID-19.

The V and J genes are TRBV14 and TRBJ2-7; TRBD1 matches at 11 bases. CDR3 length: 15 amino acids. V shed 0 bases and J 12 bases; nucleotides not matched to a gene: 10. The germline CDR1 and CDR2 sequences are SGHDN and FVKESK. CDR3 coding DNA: TGTGCCAGCAGCCAAGAACTTCCGGGACAGGGGGTCCCGTACTTC. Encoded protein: CASSQELPGQGVPYF.

Here the CDR3 DNA reads TGTGCCAGCAGCTCAGGCGCTGGAAACACCATATATTTT. It encodes CASSSGAGNTIYF. The gene calls are TRBV7-3 and TRBJ1-3; no clear D gene. The V and J ends lost 4 bases and 2 bases respectively, with 6 bases between them. The CDR3 sequence is 13 residues long. CDR1 and CDR2 (germline): SGHTA, FQGTGA.

The CDR3 nucleotides are TGTGCCAGCAGTTTACAGGTCGCAGCCCTTGGGAACACTGAAGCTTTCTTT. Protein sequence: CASSLQVAALGNTEAFF. V gene TRBV27 combines with J gene TRBJ1-1; D is uncertain. With 2 bases removed from V and 1 base from J, the gap between germline ends came to 17 bases. The CDR3 runs 17 residues. Germline assignment: CDR1 MNHEY and CDR2 SMNVEV (reference sequence).

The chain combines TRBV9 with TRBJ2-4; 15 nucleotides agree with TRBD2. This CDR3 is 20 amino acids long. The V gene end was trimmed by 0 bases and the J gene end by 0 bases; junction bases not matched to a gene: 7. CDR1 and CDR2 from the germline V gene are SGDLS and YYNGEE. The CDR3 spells CASSVGTSGRAPLAKNIQYF. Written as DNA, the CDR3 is TGTGCCAGCAGCGTAGGGACTAGCGGGAGGGCCCCCTTAGCCAAAAACATTCAGTACTTC.

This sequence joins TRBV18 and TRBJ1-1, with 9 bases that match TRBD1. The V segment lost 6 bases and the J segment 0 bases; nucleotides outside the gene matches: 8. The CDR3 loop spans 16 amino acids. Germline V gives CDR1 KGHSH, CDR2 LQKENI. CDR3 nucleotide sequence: TGTGCCAGCTCGCCGACAGGGGGAGGGATGAACACTGAAGCTTTCTTT. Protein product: CASSPTGGGMNTEAFF.

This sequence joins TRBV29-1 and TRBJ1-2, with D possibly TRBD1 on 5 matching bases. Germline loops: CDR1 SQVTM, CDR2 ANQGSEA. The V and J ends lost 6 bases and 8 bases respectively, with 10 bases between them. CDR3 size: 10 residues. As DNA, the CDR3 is TGCAGCGTGCAGGGAGGCGGCTACACCTTC. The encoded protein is CSVQGGGYTF.

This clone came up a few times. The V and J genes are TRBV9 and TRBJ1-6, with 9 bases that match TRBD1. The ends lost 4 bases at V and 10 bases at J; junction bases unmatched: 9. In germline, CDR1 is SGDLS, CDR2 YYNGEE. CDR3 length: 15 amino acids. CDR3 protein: CASSPGQGTRSPLHF. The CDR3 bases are TGTGCCAGCAGCCCAGGACAGGGGACGCGATCACCCCTCCACTTT.

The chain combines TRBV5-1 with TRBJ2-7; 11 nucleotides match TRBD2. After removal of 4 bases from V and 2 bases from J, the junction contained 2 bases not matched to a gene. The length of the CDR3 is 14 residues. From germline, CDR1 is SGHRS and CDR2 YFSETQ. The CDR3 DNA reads TGCGCCAGCAGCCCGGGACTAGCGGCCTACGAGCAGTACTTC. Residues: CASSPGLAAYEQYF.

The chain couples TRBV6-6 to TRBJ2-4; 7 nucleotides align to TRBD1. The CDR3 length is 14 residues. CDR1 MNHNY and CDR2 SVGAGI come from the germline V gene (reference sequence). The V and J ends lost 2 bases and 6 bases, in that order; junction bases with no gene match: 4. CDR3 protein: CASSYTGELNIQYF. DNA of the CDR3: TGTGCCAGCAGTTACACAGGGGAATTAAACATTCAGTACTTC.

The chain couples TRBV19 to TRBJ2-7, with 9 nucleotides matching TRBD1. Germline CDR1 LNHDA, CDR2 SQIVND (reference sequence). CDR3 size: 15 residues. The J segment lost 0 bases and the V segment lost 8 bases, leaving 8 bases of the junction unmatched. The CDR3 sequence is CASYSGTGSSYEQYF. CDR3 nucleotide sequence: TGTGCCAGTTATTCCGGGACAGGGAGCTCCTACGAGCAGTACTTC.

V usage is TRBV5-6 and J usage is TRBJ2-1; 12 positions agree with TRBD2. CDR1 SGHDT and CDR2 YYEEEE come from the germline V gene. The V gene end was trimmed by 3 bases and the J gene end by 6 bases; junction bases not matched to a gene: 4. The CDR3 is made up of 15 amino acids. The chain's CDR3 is CASSWGLAGLNEQFF. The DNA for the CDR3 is TGTGCCAGCAGCTGGGGACTAGCGGGCCTCAATGAGCAGTTCTTC.

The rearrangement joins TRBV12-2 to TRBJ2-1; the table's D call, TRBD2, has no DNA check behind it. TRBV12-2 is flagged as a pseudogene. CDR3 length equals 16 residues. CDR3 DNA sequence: TGTGCAAGTCGCTTGGTGTCCCGGAGGGAGGTAAATGAGCAGTTCTTC. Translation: CASRLVSRREVNEQFF.

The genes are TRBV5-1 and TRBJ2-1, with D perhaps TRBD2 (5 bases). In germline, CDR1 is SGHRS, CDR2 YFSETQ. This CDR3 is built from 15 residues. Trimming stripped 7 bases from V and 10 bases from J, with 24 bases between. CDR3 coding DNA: TGCGCCAGCCGTGGCGACCCCGGAGGAGCCATCGAGCAGTTCTTC. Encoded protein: CASRGDPGGAIEQFF.

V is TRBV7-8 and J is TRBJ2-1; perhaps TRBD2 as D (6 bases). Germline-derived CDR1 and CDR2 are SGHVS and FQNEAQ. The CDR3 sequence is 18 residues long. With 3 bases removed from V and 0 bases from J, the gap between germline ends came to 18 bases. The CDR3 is CASSFRDFPTSSYNEQFF. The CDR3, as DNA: TGTGCCAGCAGCTTCCGGGACTTCCCAACGAGCTCCTACAATGAGCAGTTCTTC.

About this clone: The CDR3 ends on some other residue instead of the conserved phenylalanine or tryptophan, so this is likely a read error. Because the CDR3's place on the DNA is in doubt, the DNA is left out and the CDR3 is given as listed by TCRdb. This CDR3 reads CASSPDGGPP. The chain recombines TRBV23-1 with TRBJ2-7; the D call of TRBD2 is as the table states it, not checked on the DNA. TRBV23-1 is noted as an ORF with a role that remains uncertain. The CDR3 is 10 residues long, ends included.

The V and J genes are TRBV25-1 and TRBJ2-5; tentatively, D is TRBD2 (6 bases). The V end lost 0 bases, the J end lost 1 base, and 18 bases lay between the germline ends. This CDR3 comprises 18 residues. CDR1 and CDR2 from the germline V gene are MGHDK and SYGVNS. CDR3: CASSEYMGRAGRQETQYF. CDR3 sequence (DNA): TGTGCCAGCAGTGAATATATGGGAAGGGCGGGACGCCAAGAGACCCAGTACTTC.

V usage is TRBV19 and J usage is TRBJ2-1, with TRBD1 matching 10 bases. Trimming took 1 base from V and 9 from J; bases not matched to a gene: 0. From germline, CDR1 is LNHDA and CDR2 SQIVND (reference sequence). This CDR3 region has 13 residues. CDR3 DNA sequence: TGTGCCAGTAGTATAGGGACAGGGGGTGAGCAGTTCTTC. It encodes CASSIGTGGEQFF.

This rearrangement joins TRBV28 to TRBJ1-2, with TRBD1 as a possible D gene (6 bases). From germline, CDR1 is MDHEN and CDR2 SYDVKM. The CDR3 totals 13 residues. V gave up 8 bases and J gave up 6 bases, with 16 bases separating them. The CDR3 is CASRGGVGDGYTF. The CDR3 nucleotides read TGTGCCAGCCGAGGGGGGGTGGGCGATGGCTACACCTTC.

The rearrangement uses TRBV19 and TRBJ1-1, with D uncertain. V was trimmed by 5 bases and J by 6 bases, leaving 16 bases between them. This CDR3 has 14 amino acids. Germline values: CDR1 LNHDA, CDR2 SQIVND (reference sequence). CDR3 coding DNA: TGTGCCAGTAGTCCTCGTCCTAACCGGGCTGAAGCTTTCTTT. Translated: CASSPRPNRAEAFF.

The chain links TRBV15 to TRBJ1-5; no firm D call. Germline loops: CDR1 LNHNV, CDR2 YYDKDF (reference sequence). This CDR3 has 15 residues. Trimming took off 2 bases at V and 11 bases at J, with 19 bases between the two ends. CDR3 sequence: CATSRSRRDVVTQHF. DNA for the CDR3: TGTGCCACCAGCAGATCCAGGCGGGATGTCGTGACCCAGCATTTT.

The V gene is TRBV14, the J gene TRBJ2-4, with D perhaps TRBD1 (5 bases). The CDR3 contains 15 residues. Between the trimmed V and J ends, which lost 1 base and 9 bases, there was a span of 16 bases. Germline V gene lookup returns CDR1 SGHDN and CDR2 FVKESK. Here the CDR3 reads CASSQGAAGSGIQYF. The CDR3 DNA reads TGTGCCAGCAGCCAAGGGGCGGCAGGGTCTGGCATTCAGTACTTC.

In nucleotides, the CDR3 is TGTGCCAGCAGCGTAAGGGGGAAAAACTCCTATAATTCACCCCTCCACTTT. This translates into CASSVRGKNSYNSPLHF. V usage is TRBV7-8 and J usage is TRBJ1-6; weak D call: TRBD1 (6 bases). The CDR3 runs to 17 residues. Trimming removed 5 bases at V and 0 bases at J, with 14 bases between. The germline V gene has CDR1 SGHVS and CDR2 FQNEAQ.

CDR3 DNA sequence: TGCGCCAGCAGCTCTCCGGGACTAGCGATTTCAGATACGCAGTATTTT. It yields the protein CASSSPGLAISDTQYF. The chain employs TRBV5-1 and TRBJ2-3, with TRBD2 matching 10 bases. Germline V gene lookup returns CDR1 SGHRS and CDR2 YFSETQ. The trim removed 3 bases at V and 4 bases at J, leaving 8 bases unmatched. This CDR3 contains 16 residues.

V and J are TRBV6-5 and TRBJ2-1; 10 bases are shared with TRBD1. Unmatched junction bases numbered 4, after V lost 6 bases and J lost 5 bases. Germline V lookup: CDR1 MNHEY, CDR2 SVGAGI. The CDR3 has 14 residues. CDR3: CASRSGTGDNEQFF. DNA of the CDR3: TGTGCCAGCAGATCCGGGACAGGGGACAATGAGCAGTTCTTC.

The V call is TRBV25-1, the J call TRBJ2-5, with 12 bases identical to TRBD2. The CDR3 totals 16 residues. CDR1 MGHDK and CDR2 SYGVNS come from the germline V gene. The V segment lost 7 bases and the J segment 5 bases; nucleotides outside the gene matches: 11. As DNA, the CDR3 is TGTGCCAGCACCCTGTCACTAGCGGGGGGTGATGAGACCCAGTACTTC. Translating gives CASTLSLAGGDETQYF.

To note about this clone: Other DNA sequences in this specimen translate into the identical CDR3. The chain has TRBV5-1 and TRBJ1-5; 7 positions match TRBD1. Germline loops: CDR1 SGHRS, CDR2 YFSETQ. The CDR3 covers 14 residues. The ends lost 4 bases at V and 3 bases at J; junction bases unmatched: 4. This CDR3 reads CASSPGQPNQPQHF. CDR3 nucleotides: TGCGCCAGCAGCCCGGGACAGCCCAATCAGCCCCAGCATTTT.

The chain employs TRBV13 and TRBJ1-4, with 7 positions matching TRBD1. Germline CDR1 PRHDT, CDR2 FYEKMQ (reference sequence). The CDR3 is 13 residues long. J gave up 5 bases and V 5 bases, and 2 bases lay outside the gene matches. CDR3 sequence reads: CASSRDSNEKLFF. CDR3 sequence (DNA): TGTGCCAGCAGCCGGGACAGCAATGAAAAACTGTTTTTT.

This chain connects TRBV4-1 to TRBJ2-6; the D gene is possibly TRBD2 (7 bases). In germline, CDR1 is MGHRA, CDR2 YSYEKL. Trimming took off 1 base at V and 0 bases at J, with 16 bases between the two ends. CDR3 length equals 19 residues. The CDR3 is CASSQGLRGQSSGANVLTF. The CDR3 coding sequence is TGCGCCAGCAGCCAAGGTTTGCGGGGGCAGAGCTCTGGGGCCAACGTCCTGACTTTC.

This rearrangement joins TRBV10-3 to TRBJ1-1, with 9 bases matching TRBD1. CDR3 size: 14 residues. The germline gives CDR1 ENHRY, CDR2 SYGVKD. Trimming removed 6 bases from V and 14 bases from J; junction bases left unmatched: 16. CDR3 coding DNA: TGTGCCATCAGAAATACCCATCCCGGGACAGGGTTGTTCTTT. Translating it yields CAIRNTHPGTGLFF.

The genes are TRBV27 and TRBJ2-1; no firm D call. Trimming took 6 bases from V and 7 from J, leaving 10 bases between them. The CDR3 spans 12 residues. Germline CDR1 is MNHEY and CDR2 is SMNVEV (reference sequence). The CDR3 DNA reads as TGTGCCAGCAGACCTAGATGGAATGAGCAGTTCTTC. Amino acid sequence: CASRPRWNEQFF.

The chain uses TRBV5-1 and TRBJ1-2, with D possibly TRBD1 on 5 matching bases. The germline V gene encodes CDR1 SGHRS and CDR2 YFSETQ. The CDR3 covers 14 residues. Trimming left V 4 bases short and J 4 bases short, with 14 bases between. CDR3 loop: CASSPRTTGYGYTF. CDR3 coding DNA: TGCGCCAGCAGCCCACGAACAACAGGCTATGGCTACACCTTC.

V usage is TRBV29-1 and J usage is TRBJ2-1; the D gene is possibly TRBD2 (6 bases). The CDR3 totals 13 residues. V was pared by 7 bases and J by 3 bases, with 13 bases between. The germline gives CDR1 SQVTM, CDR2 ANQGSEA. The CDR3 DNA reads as TGCAGCGCTTCGACGACTAGCTACAATGAGCAGTTCTTC. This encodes CSASTTSYNEQFF.